This record looks at one T cell receptor beta chain sequence and its context. The entry originates in a study of blood T cell repertoires in COVID-19. Overall study context: Whether acute or convalescent, the COVID-19 samples came from the United States, Italy and Spain.

Produced via immunoSEQ multiplex PCR; TCRdb's table is partial and in-frame only. The sample has 200,000 to 300,000 clones; approximately 86% are singletons. V was trimmed by 7 bases and J by 2 bases, leaving 17 bases between them. Germline-derived CDR1 and CDR2 are MDHEN and SYDVKM. The CDR3 runs to 15 residues. The V call is TRBV28, the J call TRBJ2-5; D may be TRBD2 (6 bases). The sequence came from a human donor in a cohort sampled during active COVID-19. The material sequenced was peripheral blood. The CDR3 DNA reads TGTGCCAGCAAAGTTGGAGGGAGGCCTCAAGAGACCCAGTACTTC. This translates into CASKVGGRPQETQYF.